What follows is one T cell receptor beta chain and its context. The record originates from a study of blood T cell repertoires in COVID-19. Across the study: The analysed material was cDNA or gDNA that came from T cells, B-cell-depleted T cells, or PBMCs.

TCRdb's copy holds only in-frame clones and misses some; the assay was immunoSEQ multiplex PCR. The sample holds approximately 100,000 clones, roughly 88% seen once. Looked up from germline, CDR1 is SGHRS and CDR2 is YFSETQ. This CDR3 is 15 amino acids long. The ends were cut back, 1 base at V and 5 bases at J, with 15 bases in the middle. The source of this sequence is a woman aged 80 or older with active or convalescent COVID-19. Sequencing was done on a sample of peripheral blood. This chain links TRBV5-1 with TRBJ1-1, with a weak D call TRBD1 (6 bases). The DNA for the CDR3 is TGCGCCAGCAGCTTGACGGGGGGCGCGGGGACTGAAGCTTTCTTT. Translated: CASSLTGGAGTEAFF.